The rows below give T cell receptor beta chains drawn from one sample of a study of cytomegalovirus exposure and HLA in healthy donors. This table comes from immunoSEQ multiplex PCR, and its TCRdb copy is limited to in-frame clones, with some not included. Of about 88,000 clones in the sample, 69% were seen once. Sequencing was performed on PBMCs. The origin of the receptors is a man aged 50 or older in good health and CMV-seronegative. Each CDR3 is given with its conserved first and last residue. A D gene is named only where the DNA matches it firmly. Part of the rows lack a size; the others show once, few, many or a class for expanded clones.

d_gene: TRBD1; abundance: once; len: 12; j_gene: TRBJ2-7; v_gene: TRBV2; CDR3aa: CASKDRGYEQYF; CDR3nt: TGTGCCAGCAAGGACAGGGGCTACGAGCAGTACTTC
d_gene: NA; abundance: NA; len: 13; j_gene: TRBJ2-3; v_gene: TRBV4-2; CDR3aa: CASGGARTDTQYF; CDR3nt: TGTGCCAGCGGAGGGGCGCGCACAGATACGCAGTATTTT
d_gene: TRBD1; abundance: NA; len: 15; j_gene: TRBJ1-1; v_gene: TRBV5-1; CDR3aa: CASSGTGRMNTEAFF; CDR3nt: TGCGCCAGCAGCGGGACAGGAAGGATGAACACTGAAGCTTTCTTT
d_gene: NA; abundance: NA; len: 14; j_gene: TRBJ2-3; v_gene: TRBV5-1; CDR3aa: CASSLGQSTDTQYF; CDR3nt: TGCGCCAGCAGCTTAGGACAGAGCACAGATACGCAGTATTTT
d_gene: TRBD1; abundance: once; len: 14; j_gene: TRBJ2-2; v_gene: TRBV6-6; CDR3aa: CASNRDSNTGELFF; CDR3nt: TGTGCCTCCAACCGGGACAGCAACACCGGGGAGCTGTTTTTT
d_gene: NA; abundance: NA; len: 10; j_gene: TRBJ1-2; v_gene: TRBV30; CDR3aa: CACRSYGYTF; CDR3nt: TGTGCCTGCCGGAGCTATGGCTACACCTTC
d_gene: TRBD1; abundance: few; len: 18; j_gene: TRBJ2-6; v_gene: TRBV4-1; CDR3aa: CASSQRGQGDSGANVLTF; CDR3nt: TGCGCCAGCAGCCAAAGAGGACAGGGGGACTCTGGGGCCAACGTCCTGACTTTC
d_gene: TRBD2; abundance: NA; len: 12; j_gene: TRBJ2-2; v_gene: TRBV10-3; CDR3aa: CAIGGGTGELFF; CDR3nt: TGTGCCATCGGGGGGGGCACCGGGGAGCTGTTTTTT
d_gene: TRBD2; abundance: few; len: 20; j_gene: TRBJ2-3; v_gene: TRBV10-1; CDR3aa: CASSECGRREGCRSTDTQYF; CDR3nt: TGCGCCAGCAGTGAGTGTGGTCGGCGGGAGGGTTGTCGTAGCACAGATACGCAGTATTTT
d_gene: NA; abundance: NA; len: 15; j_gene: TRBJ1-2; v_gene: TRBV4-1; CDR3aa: CASSQDGSGRRAYTF; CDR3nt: TGCGCCAGCAGCCAAGATGGATCGGGTCGCCGAGCTTACACCTTC
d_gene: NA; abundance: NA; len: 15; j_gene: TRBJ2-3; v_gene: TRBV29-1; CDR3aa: CSSRLGAHTPDTQYF; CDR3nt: TGCAGCTCCCGCCTGGGGGCCCATACCCCAGATACGCAGTATTTT
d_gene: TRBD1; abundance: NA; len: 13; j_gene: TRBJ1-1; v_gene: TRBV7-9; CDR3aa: CASSFPDRGPAFF; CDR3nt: TGTGCCAGCAGCTTCCCCGACAGGGGTCCGGCTTTCTTT
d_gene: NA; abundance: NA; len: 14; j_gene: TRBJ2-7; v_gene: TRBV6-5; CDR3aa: CASSQILPAYEQYF; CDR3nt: TGTGCCAGCAGTCAGATTTTACCCGCCTACGAGCAGTACTTC
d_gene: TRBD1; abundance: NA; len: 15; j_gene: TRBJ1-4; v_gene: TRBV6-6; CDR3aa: CASKTPETGDEKLFF; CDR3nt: TGTGCCAGCAAGACTCCCGAGACAGGGGATGAAAAACTGTTTTTT
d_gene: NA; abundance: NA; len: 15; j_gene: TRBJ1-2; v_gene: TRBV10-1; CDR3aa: CASSESLHREYGYTF; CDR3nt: TGCGCCAGCAGTGAGTCACTCCACCGGGAATATGGCTACACCTTC
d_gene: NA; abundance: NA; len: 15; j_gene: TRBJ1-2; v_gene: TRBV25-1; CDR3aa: CASSEAGVGDYGYTF; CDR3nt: TGTGCCAGCAGTGAGGCTGGAGTCGGCGACTATGGCTACACCTTC
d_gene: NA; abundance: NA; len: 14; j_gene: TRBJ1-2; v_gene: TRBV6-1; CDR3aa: CASSEGSGNYGYTF; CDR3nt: TGTGCCAGCAGTGAAGGATCGGGGAACTATGGCTACACCTTC
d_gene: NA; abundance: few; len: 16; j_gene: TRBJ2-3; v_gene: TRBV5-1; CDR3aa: CASSWMVDGSTDTQYF; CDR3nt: TGCGCCAGCAGTTGGATGGTTGACGGGAGTACAGATACGCAGTATTTT
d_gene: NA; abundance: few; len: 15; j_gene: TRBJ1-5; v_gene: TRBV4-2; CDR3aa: CASSQVGQGNQPQHF; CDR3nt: TGTGCCAGCAGCCAAGTAGGGCAGGGGAATCAGCCCCAGCATTTT
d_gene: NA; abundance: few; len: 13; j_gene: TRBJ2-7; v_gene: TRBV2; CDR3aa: CASSRGARYEQYF; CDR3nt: TGTGCCAGCAGTCGGGGGGCGCGGTACGAGCAGTACTTC
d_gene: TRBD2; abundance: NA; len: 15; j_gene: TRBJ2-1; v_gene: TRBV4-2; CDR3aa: CASSQDNSGGYEQFF; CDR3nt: TGTGCCAGCAGCCAGGATAATAGCGGGGGCTATGAGCAGTTCTTC
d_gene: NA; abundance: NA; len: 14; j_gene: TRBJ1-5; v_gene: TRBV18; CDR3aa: CASSPTGPAEPQHF; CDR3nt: TGTGCCAGCTCACCGACAGGACCGGCAGAGCCCCAGCATTTT
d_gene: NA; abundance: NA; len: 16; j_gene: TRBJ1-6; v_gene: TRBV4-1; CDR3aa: CASSQVTSSYNSPLHF; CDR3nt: TGCGCCAGCAGCCAAGTGACAAGCTCCTATAATTCACCCCTCCACTTT
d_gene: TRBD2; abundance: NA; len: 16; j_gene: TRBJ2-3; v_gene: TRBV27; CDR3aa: CASNPGGTIFTDTQYF; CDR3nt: TGTGCCAGCAACCCGGGCGGGACTATCTTCACAGATACGCAGTATTTT
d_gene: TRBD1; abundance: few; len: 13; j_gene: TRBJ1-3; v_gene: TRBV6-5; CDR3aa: CASSRQGVNTIYF; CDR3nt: TGTGCCAGCAGTAGACAGGGGGTAAACACCATATATTTT
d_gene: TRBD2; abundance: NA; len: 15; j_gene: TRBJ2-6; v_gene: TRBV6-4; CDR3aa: CASSDSTSGANVLTF; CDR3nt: TGTGCCAGCAGTGACTCGACTAGCGGGGCCAACGTCCTGACTTTC
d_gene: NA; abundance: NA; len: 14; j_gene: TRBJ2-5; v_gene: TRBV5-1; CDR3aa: CASSDPGLSETQYF; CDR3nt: TGCGCCAGCAGCGATCCAGGGCTTTCAGAGACCCAGTACTTC
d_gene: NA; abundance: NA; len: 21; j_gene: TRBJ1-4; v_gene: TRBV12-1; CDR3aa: CASSFAGRDRGHPERREKLFF; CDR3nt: TGTGCCAGCAGCTTTGCGGGCCGGGACAGGGGCCACCCCGAACGAAGGGAAAAACTGTTTTTT
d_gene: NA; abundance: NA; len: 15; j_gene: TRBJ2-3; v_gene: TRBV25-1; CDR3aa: CASSEQVGGPDTQYF; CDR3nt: TGTGCCAGCAGTGAACAGGTGGGAGGCCCAGATACGCAGTATTTT
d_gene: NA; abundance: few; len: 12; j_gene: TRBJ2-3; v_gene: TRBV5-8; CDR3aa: CASSLWPHTQYF; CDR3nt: TGTGCCAGCAGCTTGTGGCCCCATACGCAGTATTTT
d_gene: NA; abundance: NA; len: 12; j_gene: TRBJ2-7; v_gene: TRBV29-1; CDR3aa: CSVAGQTYEQYF; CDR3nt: TGCAGCGTTGCGGGACAAACCTACGAGCAGTACTTC
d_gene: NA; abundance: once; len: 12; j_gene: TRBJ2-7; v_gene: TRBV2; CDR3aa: CASSAEGYEQYF; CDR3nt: TGTGCCAGCAGTGCGGAGGGTTACGAGCAGTACTTC
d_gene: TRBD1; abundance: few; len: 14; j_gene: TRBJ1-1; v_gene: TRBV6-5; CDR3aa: CASRTPGDRVEAFF; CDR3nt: TGTGCCAGCAGAACCCCCGGGGACAGAGTCGAAGCTTTCTTT
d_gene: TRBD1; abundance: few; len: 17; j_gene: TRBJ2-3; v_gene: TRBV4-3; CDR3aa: CASSQDLRTGLTDTQYF; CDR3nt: TGCGCCAGCAGCCAAGATCTAAGGACAGGGCTAACAGATACGCAGTATTTT
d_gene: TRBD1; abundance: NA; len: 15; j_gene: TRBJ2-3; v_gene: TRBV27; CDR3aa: CASSFRDRGTDTQYF; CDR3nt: TGTGCCAGCAGTTTCCGGGACAGGGGAACAGATACGCAGTATTTT
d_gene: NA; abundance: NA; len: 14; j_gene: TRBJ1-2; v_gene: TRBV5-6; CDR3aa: CASTVGQGGYGYTF; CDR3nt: TGTGCCAGCACCGTTGGGCAGGGTGGCTATGGCTACACCTTC
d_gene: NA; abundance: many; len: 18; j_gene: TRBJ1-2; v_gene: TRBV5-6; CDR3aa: CASSSTPQDNWGDYGYTF; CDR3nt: TGTGCCAGCAGCTCGACCCCCCAGGACAATTGGGGGGACTATGGCTACACCTTC
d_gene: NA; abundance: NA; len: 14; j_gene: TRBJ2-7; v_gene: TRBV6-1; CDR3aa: CASSVGQGSYEQYF; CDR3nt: TGTGCCAGCAGTGTGGGACAAGGTTCCTACGAGCAGTACTTC
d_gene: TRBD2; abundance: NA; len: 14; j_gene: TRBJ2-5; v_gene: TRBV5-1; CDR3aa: CASSLAGGGETQYF; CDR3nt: TGCGCCAGCAGCTTGGCGGGGGGAGGAGAGACCCAGTACTTC
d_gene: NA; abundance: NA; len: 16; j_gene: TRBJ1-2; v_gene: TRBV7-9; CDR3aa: CASSLGGRRGSYGYTF; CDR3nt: TGTGCCAGCAGCTTAGGCGGAAGAAGGGGCAGCTATGGCTACACCTTC
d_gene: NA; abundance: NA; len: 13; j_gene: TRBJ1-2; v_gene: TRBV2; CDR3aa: CASSGVSGYGYTF; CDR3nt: TGTGCCAGCAGTGGCGTATCGGGGTACGGCTACACCTTC
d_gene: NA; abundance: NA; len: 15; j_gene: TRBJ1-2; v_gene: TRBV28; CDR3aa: CASSLGGGLTYGYTF; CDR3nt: TGTGCCAGCAGTTTAGGGGGAGGCTTGACCTATGGCTACACCTTC
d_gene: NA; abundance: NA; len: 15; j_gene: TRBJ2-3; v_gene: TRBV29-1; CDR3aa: CSVEYTGPSTDTQYF; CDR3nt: TGCAGCGTTGAGTACACAGGTCCTAGCACAGATACGCAGTATTTT
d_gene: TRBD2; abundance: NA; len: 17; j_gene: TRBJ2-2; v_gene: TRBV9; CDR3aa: CASSISGLALGTGELFF; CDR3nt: TGTGCCAGCAGCATATCCGGACTAGCGCTCGGGACCGGGGAGCTGTTTTTT
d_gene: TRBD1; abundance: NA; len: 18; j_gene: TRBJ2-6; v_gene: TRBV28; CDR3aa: CASSLWTRGRTGANVLTF; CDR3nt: TGTGCCAGCAGTTTATGGACCAGGGGGCGCACTGGGGCCAACGTCCTGACTTTC
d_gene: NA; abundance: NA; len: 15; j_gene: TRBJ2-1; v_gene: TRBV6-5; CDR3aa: CASSRDTSSYNEQFF; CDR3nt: TGTGCCAGCAGTCGGGACACGAGCTCCTACAATGAGCAGTTCTTC
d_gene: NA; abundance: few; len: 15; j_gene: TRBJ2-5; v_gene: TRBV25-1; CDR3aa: CASSEFGESKETQYF; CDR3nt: TGTGCCAGCAGTGAATTCGGGGAATCCAAAGAGACCCAGTACTTC
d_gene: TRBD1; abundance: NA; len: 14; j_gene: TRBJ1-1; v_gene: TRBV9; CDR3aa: CASSGDRGDTEAFF; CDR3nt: TGTGCCAGCAGCGGGGACAGGGGGGACACTGAAGCTTTCTTT
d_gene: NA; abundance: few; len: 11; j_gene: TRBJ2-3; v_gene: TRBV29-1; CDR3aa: CSVSLADTQYF; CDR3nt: TGCAGCGTTTCGTTAGCAGATACGCAGTATTTT
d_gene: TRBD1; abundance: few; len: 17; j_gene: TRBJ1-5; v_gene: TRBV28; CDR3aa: CASNPGTGGRRNQPQHF; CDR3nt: TGTGCCAGCAACCCCGGGACAGGGGGCCGACGGAATCAGCCCCAGCATTTT
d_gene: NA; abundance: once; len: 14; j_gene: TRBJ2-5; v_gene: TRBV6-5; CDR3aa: CASSLSGTQETQYF; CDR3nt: TGTGCCAGCAGTTTGTCCGGGACACAAGAGACCCAGTACTTC
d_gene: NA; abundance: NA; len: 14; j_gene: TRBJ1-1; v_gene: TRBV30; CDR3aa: CAWSRGLTGTEAFF; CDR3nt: TGTGCCTGGAGTAGGGGCCTTACGGGCACTGAAGCTTTCTTT
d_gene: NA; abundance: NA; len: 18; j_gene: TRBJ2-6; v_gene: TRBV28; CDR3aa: CASSIRAGLYSGANVLTF; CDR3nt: TGTGCCAGCAGTATACGGGCGGGGTTGTACTCTGGGGCCAACGTCCTGACTTTC
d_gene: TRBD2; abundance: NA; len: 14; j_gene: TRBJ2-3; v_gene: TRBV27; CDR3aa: CATASGGSTDTQYF; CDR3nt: TGTGCCACGGCTAGCGGGGGGAGCACAGATACGCAGTATTTT